What follows are 10 T cell receptor beta chains derived from one specimen sequenced in a study of blood T cells in healthy people across ages. The second PCR ran about 6 to 11 cycles with a sample-barcoded 5' primer and J-beta primers. One entry per CDR3 protein results from TCRdb running MiXCR on the 5' RACE reads. The sample records some 1.4 million distinct CDR3 sequences, around 42% being singletons. Sequences were obtained from blood. The origin of the receptors is a young woman in good health.

In its sample, this clonotype was seen many times. V is TRBV29-1 and J is TRBJ2-3; D ambiguous. The CDR3 is made up of 14 amino acids. The V end lost 0 bases, the J end lost 3 bases, and 10 bases lay between the germline ends. Germline loops: CDR1 SQVTM, CDR2 ANQGSEA. The CDR3 protein is CSVEDYSVTDTQYF. The CDR3 bases are TGCAGCGTTGAAGATTACTCAGTTACAGATACGCAGTATTTT.

There are a few counts of this clonotype. The chain employs TRBV20-1 and TRBJ2-1, with TRBD2 matching 11 bases. The V gene end was trimmed by 0 bases and the J gene end by 4 bases; junction bases not matched to a gene: 11. CDR3 size: 18 residues. Germline assignment: CDR1 DFQATT and CDR2 SNEGSKA (reference sequence). The CDR3 is CSARDPSGGTGGYNEQFF. CDR3 DNA: TGCAGTGCTAGAGATCCTAGCGGGGGGACGGGCGGGTACAATGAGCAGTTCTTC.

J is TRBJ1-1 and V is TRBV20-1; unclear D gene. The germline V gene encodes CDR1 DFQATT and CDR2 SNEGSKA (reference sequence). The CDR3 covers 13 residues. The V and J ends lost 3 bases and 0 bases respectively, with 8 bases between them. The chain's CDR3 is CSASLVVNTEAFF. DNA of the CDR3: TGCAGTGCTAGTCTCGTAGTGAACACTGAAGCTTTCTTT.

The chain uses TRBV4-1 and TRBJ1-4; the match to TRBD1 covers 7 bases. CDR1 and CDR2 (germline): MGHRA, YSYEKL. V lost 0 bases, J lost 7 bases, and 14 bases stayed unmatched. The CDR3 is 18 amino acids. CDR3 bases: TGCGCCAGCAGCCAAGAAAGGATGGTGAGGGGGCGAGTTGAAAAACTGTTTTTT. This translates into CASSQERMVRGRVEKLFF.

The sample holds a few counts of this clonotype. This chain connects TRBV3-1 to TRBJ2-1, with a weak D call TRBD2 (5 bases). CDR1 and CDR2 from the germline V gene are LGHDT and YNNKEL (reference sequence). The V gene lost 1 base and the J gene lost 1 base, with 8 bases spanning the gap. The CDR3 totals 15 residues. The CDR3 DNA sequence: TGTGCCAGCAGCCAAGGTGGGAGATCCTACAATGAGCAGTTCTTC. Protein: CASSQGGRSYNEQFF.

The V and J genes are TRBV20-1 and TRBJ2-4; 7 bases line up with TRBD2. The CDR3 is 17 residues long. The trim removed 0 bases at V and 1 base at J, leaving 9 bases unmatched. Germline CDR1 DFQATT, CDR2 SNEGSKA (reference sequence). The CDR3 is CSARDNGAGSAKNIQYF. The CDR3 nucleotides read TGCAGTGCTAGAGATAATGGAGCGGGGTCGGCCAAAAACATTCAGTACTTC.

The V and J genes are TRBV29-1 and TRBJ1-2; TRBD1 matches 11 bases. Trimming took 7 bases from V and 13 from J; bases not matched to a gene: 14. The CDR3 has 13 residues. CDR1 is SQVTM and CDR2 is ANQGSEA in the germline V gene. CDR3 nucleotide sequence: TGCAGCGCTCCCATTGGGGGACAGGGGGGTCCCACCTTC. It specifies CSAPIGGQGGPTF.

In this sample, this clonotype turned up a few times. The V and J genes are TRBV6-1 and TRBJ1-2; D is unclear. Germline V gene lookup returns CDR1 MNHNS and CDR2 SASEGT. V dropped 2 bases and J dropped 4 bases, with 11 bases sitting between them. This CDR3 comprises 14 residues. CDR3 sequence reads: CASSELGSGYGYTF. The CDR3 DNA follows: TGTGCCAGCAGTGAACTTGGGAGCGGCTATGGCTACACCTTC.

The CDR3 reads CASSQIGGQETQFF. In DNA form, the CDR3 reads TGTGCCAGCAGCCAAATTGGTGGGCAAGAGACCCAGTTCTTC. The chain carries TRBV14 and TRBJ2-5; D is ambiguous. The tail of the sequence fits TRBJ2-1 better, so the J call may be wrong. Germline CDR1 SGHDN, CDR2 FVKESK. The CDR3 has 14 amino acids.

The table lists this clonotype with a few counts. V gene TRBV6-1 combines with J gene TRBJ2-3, with D perhaps given as TRBD1 or TRBD2 (5 bases each). This CDR3 has 14 amino acids. The V end lost 7 bases, the J end lost 4 bases, and 15 bases lay between the germline ends. CDR1 is MNHNS, CDR2 SASEGT, per germline. The CDR3 region has the DNA TGTGCCAGCAACCGGGACCGGCTCGCAGATACGCAGTATTTT. This translates into CASNRDRLADTQYF.